The 2 T cell receptor beta chains in this list originate from one sample, sequenced in a study of T-cell reconstitution after alpha-beta-depleted transplantation in children. Unique molecular identifiers were incorporated during preparation of the TCRbeta library. Using its own MiXCR run on the PCR reads, TCRdb lists one record per CDR3 protein. The repertoire holds approximately 420,000 distinct CDR3 sequences, with roughly 10% as singletons. This specimen consisted of PBMCs from the stem cell graft donor, obtained from the stem cell graft. All receptors come from a human donor who donated a stem cell graft to a child with acute myeloid leukemia.

This clonotype was picked up a small number of times. This chain links TRBV5-1 with TRBJ2-5; 10 positions agree with TRBD1. CDR1 SGHRS and CDR2 YFSETQ come from the germline V gene. The CDR3 consists of 16 residues. The trim removed 1 base at V and 3 bases at J, leaving 6 bases unmatched. CDR3 sequence (DNA): TGCGCCAGCAGCTTGCAAGGACAGGGGGTCGAAGAGACCCAGTACTTC. It encodes CASSLQGQGVEETQYF.

This clonotype was detected ten times or more. This chain links TRBV27 with TRBJ2-1; a weak D match, TRBD2 (6 bases). Germline values: CDR1 MNHEY, CDR2 SMNVEV (reference sequence). The CDR3 runs to 16 residues. V was shortened by 5 bases and J by 4 bases, with 18 bases between the two germline ends. The CDR3 loop reads CASSRASSAGYNEQFF. The CDR3 bases are TGTGCCAGCAGTCGTGCCTCTAGCGCCGGGTACAATGAGCAGTTCTTC.